These 13 T cell receptor beta chains were sequenced from one sample in a study of cytomegalovirus exposure and HLA in healthy donors (TCRdb year 2017). Library method: the immunoSEQ multiplex PCR assay. What TCRdb holds here is the immuneACCESS table cut down to in-frame rearrangements. Part of the clones is not present; checked against another copy, under half of the missing clones reflect an unresolved V gene, and the others are unexplained. The sample includes 100,000 to 120,000 clones, with roughly 84% observed a single time. In total, the top ten clones hold approximately 3% of the sample. The sequencing sample was made of PBMCs. The receptors derive from a woman in her late teens or twenties in good health and CMV-seronegative.

The rearrangement links TRBV9 to TRBJ1-1; a possible D gene is TRBD1 (6 bases). The CDR3 runs to 15 residues. Germline loops: CDR1 SGDLS, CDR2 YYNGEE. V dropped 0 bases and J dropped 1 base, with 10 bases sitting between them. CDR3 coding DNA: TGTGCCAGCAGCGTAGATGGCAGGGGGAACACTGAAGCTTTCTTT. It yields the protein CASSVDGRGNTEAFF. The variable domain in full, completed from reference TRBV9 and TRBJ1-1, reads DSGVTQTPKHLITATGQRVTLRCSPRSGDLSVYWYQQSLDQGLQFLIQYYNGEERAKGNILERFSAQQFPDLHSELNLSSLELGDSALYFCASSVDGRGNTEAFFGQGTRLTVV.

This sequence joins TRBV9 and TRBJ1-2; 7 bases map to TRBD1. The CDR3 consists of 14 residues. The germline gives CDR1 SGDLS, CDR2 YYNGEE. V was pared by 0 bases and J by 3 bases, with 2 bases of the junction left unmatched. In DNA form, the CDR3 reads TGTGCCAGCAGCGTAGCCGGGACAGACTATGGCTACACCTTC. It translates to CASSVAGTDYGYTF.

The chain has TRBV5-1 and TRBJ2-1, with D unresolved. V was shortened by 0 bases and J by 3 bases, with 10 bases between the two germline ends. In germline, CDR1 is SGHRS, CDR2 YFSETQ. This CDR3 comprises 15 residues. DNA of the CDR3: TGCGCCAGCAGCTTGGCGTTAGCACACTACAATGAGCAGTTCTTC. Amino acid sequence: CASSLALAHYNEQFF.

The rearrangement joins TRBV7-6 to TRBJ2-1, with 12 bases matching TRBD2. With 5 bases clipped from V and 2 bases from J, the junction kept 1 base outside the gene matches. CDR3 length: 15 residues. Germline V gives CDR1 SGHVS, CDR2 FNYEAQ. For the CDR3, the DNA is TGTGCCAGCAGCACTAGCGGGGGGACCTACAATGAGCAGTTCTTC. Its translation is CASSTSGGTYNEQFF.

The V and J genes are TRBV4-1 and TRBJ2-3; tentative D call: TRBD2 (6 bases). Per the germline V gene, CDR1 is MGHRA and CDR2 is YSYEKL. The V gene lost 4 bases and the J gene lost 2 bases, with 13 bases spanning the gap. The length of the CDR3 is 15 residues. The CDR3 loop is CASSLGGLPTDTQYF. In DNA form, the CDR3 reads TGCGCCAGCAGCCTTGGGGGACTCCCCACAGATACGCAGTATTTT.

The V call is TRBV6-1, the J call TRBJ2-7, with D uncertain. V lost 3 bases and J lost 2, with 11 bases in between. Germline V gene data show CDR1 as MNHNS and CDR2 as SASEGT. This CDR3 is 14 amino acids long. Here the CDR3 reads CASSELLETYEQYF. The DNA for the CDR3 is TGTGCCAGCAGTGAGCTCCTAGAGACCTACGAGCAGTACTTC.

The rearrangement uses TRBV9 and TRBJ1-1; D is ambiguous. V was cut by 0 bases and J by 0 bases, with 6 bases left in between. This CDR3 region has 14 residues. Germline assignment: CDR1 SGDLS and CDR2 YYNGEE. CDR3 sequence: CASSVGNMNTEAFF. In DNA, the CDR3 is TGTGCCAGCAGCGTAGGAAACATGAACACTGAAGCTTTCTTT.

V and J are TRBV6-1 and TRBJ1-3; D unclear. Germline-derived CDR1 and CDR2 are MNHNS and SASEGT. Trimming cost V 6 bases and J 2 bases, with 11 bases left between them. The CDR3 totals 14 residues. The CDR3 nucleotides are TGTGCCAGCAGCGCTTATACTGCTGGAAACACCATATATTTT. Translation: CASSAYTAGNTIYF.

This chain links TRBV5-1 with TRBJ2-7, with D possibly being TRBD1 (5 bases). Germline V gene sequence: CDR1 SGHRS, CDR2 YFSETQ. The CDR3 sequence is 16 residues long. The V end was cut by 1 base, the J end by 3 bases, with 17 bases between. CDR3 region: CASSLRQGPADYEQYF. DNA for the CDR3: TGCGCCAGCAGCTTGCGGCAGGGCCCCGCCGACTACGAGCAGTACTTC.

This clone was counted between two and nine times. The chain employs TRBV7-8 and TRBJ1-6, with D tentatively TRBD1 (5 bases). Between the trimmed V and J ends, which lost 3 bases and 8 bases, there was a span of 14 bases. This CDR3 region has 15 residues. From germline, CDR1 is SGHVS and CDR2 FQNEAQ. This CDR3 reads CASSFSGHEDSPLHF. CDR3 nucleotides: TGTGCCAGCAGCTTCTCAGGACATGAGGATTCACCCCTCCACTTT.

This chain connects TRBV29-1 to TRBJ2-7; 8 nucleotides agree with TRBD1. Germline V lookup: CDR1 SQVTM, CDR2 ANQGSEA. V lost 0 bases to trimming and J lost 6 bases; unmatched junction nucleotides: 10. The CDR3 has 15 amino acids. The CDR3 DNA reads as TGCAGCGTTGAAGATCGGAGACAGGGGCCCTCCGAGCAGTACTTC. Its protein is CSVEDRRQGPSEQYF.

This rearrangement joins TRBV2 to TRBJ1-5, with 10 positions matching TRBD1. The V and J ends lost 5 bases and 2 bases, in that order; junction bases with no gene match: 3. CDR1 is SNHLY and CDR2 is FYNNEI in the germline V gene. This CDR3 contains 15 residues. The CDR3 sequence: CASSLGTGGNQPQHF. Written as DNA, the CDR3 is TGTGCCAGCAGTCTCGGGACAGGGGGCAATCAGCCCCAGCATTTT.

This chain links TRBV25-1 with TRBJ2-2, with 9 positions matching TRBD1. The CDR3 extends over 17 amino acids. V shed 0 bases, J shed 1 base, and the junction held 3 bases outside the gene matches. Germline V gene lookup returns CDR1 MGHDK and CDR2 SYGVNS. CDR3 in amino acids: CASSEYAGQGNTGELFF. CDR3 in DNA: TGTGCCAGCAGTGAATACGCGGGACAGGGGAACACCGGGGAGCTGTTTTTT.